In this sample, the clone carrying this T cell receptor (beta chain) turned up a few times. Its antigen is undetermined. The TCR alpha and TCR beta cDNA libraries, bearing sample barcodes and UMIs, were generated by 5'RACE using constant-segment primers. Via MiXCR, TCRdb re-called the 5' RACE reads, giving one row per CDR3 protein. The table shows roughly 240,000 distinct CDR3 sequences, with 15% occurring only once. The source of the sample is a study of T-cell memory formation after mild COVID-19. Turning to the study itself: The two donors had largely donor-specific TCR clusters.

Study-wide findings and caveats: Contracting CD4+ clones lay largely in CM and EM, with CD8+ ones residing in EMRA. Clones contracting over day 15 to 85 were CD4/CD8 balanced, with later expanders leaning CD4+.

The length of the CDR3 is 16 residues. CDR1 SQVTM and CDR2 ANQGSEA come from the germline V gene. The V end was cut by 4 bases, the J end by 2 bases, with 19 bases between. Sequencing was carried out using PBMCs or a T cell subset sorted from them (not recorded which). This sequence was found in an adult woman who had mild COVID-19 (a few samples of this study predate the infection). Cell type and time point are not known. The genes are TRBV29-1 and TRBJ2-3; D is tentatively TRBD1 or TRBD2 (6 bases each). CDR3 nucleotides: TGCAGCGTTGTCGGTCGTAGGGGGGCCCACACAGATACGCAGTATTTT. This gives the protein CSVVGRRGAHTDTQYF.